This T cell receptor (beta chain) was profiled in a study of shared clonotypes between healthy human individuals. The overall study: CD8 memory received one plate per donor, CD8 naive two, CD4 memory three and CD4 naive three.

This CDR3 contains 15 residues. Germline CDR1 and CDR2: SGHAT and FQNNGV. Unmatched junction bases numbered 3, after V lost 5 bases and J lost 0 bases. Every donor, a Caucasian adult, lived in Nashville, Tennessee. The table came from immunoSEQ multiplex PCR; TCRdb's copy has only in-frame clones and leaves some out. Found here are millions of clones, 90% to 95% of them singletons; the top ten hold 0.13%. This TCR was sampled from a man between 18 and 35 years old in good health. The sequencing sample was made of naive CD4+ T cells sorted from blood. Sample subset: CD45RA+ positively selected. This chain connects TRBV11-2 to TRBJ1-1; TRBD1 matches at 10 bases. CDR3 nucleotide sequence: TGTGCCAGCAGCGCGGGACAGGGGATGAACACTGAAGCTTTCTTT. It translates to CASSAGQGMNTEAFF.